The 21 T cell receptor beta chains presented below share a single source sample, sequenced in a study of T-cell memory formation after mild COVID-19. TCRdb reprocessed the 5' RACE reads via MiXCR and lists one record per CDR3 protein. The sample lists approximately 580,000 distinct CDR3 sequences; 20% were seen once. What was sequenced was PBMCs or a T cell subset sorted from them (not recorded which). These receptors originate from an adult woman who had mild COVID-19 (a few samples of this study predate the infection). Cell type and time point are not known.

The rearrangement joins TRBV24-1 to TRBJ1-5; D is undetermined. Germline V CDR1 and CDR2: KGHDR, SFDVKD. The CDR3 is 17 amino acids. Trimming took off 4 bases at V and 1 base at J, with 16 bases between the two ends. CDR3 protein: CATSDPRPNESNQPQHF. The CDR3 DNA sequence: TGTGCCACCAGTGACCCTCGACCCAATGAGAGCAATCAGCCCCAGCATTTT.

This clonotype was found a few times. V is TRBV11-2 and J is TRBJ1-1, with TRBD1 identical over 7 bases. Germline V gene data show CDR1 as SGHAT and CDR2 as FQNNGV. V dropped 5 bases and J dropped 8; count of bases not matched to a gene: 14. This CDR3 is 15 amino acids long. CDR3 DNA: TGTGCCAGCAGCACCCCCCCGAACAGGGGTATCGAAGCTTTCTTT. Translated: CASSTPPNRGIEAFF.

This rearrangement joins TRBV29-1 to TRBJ2-3, with D perhaps matching TRBD1 (5 bases). The V and J ends lost 6 bases and 0 bases respectively, with 13 bases between them. Germline V CDR1 and CDR2: SQVTM, ANQGSEA. This CDR3 has 14 amino acids. CDR3 nucleotides: TGCAGCGTCGACCCAGGGTACAGCACAGATACGCAGTATTTT. This sequence encodes CSVDPGYSTDTQYF.

The V and J genes are TRBV7-9 and TRBJ2-5, with D perhaps matching TRBD2 (6 bases). The germline V gene encodes CDR1 SEHNR and CDR2 FQNEAQ (reference sequence). The CDR3 runs 16 residues. V shed 2 bases and J shed 5 bases, with 18 bases lying between them. The CDR3 here is CASSLLSGVGGETQYF. In nucleotides, the CDR3 is TGTGCCAGCAGCTTATTATCGGGAGTCGGAGGGGAGACCCAGTACTTC.

This chain joins TRBV6-2 or TRBV6-3 and TRBJ2-5; D tentatively reads TRBD1 or TRBD2 (5 bases each). The CDR3 has 16 residues. Trimming left V 5 bases short and J 2 bases short, with 18 bases between. Germline V gene lookup returns CDR1 MNHEY and CDR2 SVGEGT. DNA for the CDR3: TGTGCCAGCAGTCCGGTGAGAGGGGCCCTACAAGAGACCCAGTACTTC. It is translated as CASSPVRGALQETQYF.

The chain couples TRBV7-8 to TRBJ2-7; D is perhaps TRBD2 (5 bases). CDR1 SGHVS and CDR2 FQNEAQ come from the germline V gene. This CDR3 comprises 13 residues. V was pared by 6 bases and J by 0 bases, with 9 bases between. The CDR3, as DNA: TGTGCCAGCAGACCAGCGGCCTCCTACGAGCAGTACTTC. Residues: CASRPAASYEQYF.

J is TRBJ1-1 and V is TRBV6-2 or TRBV6-3; 7 bases fit TRBD1. This CDR3 has 15 amino acids. The germline V gene has CDR1 MNHEY and CDR2 SVGEGT. Trimming cost V 5 bases and J 3 bases; bases outside gene matches: 9. Written as DNA, the CDR3 is TGTGCCAGCAGTACGCCCCCCAGGGGGTACACTGAAGCTTTCTTT. Translation gives CASSTPPRGYTEAFF.

CDR3 sequence reads: CASSFGDREAYEQYF. DNA of the CDR3: TGTGCCAGCAGCTTTGGGGACAGGGAGGCCTACGAGCAGTACTTC. The rearrangement links TRBV5-4 to TRBJ2-7; the match to TRBD1 covers 9 bases. The germline gives CDR1 SGHNT, CDR2 YYREEE (reference sequence). This CDR3 is built from 15 residues. J was trimmed by 2 bases and V by 2 bases; bases with no gene match: 5.

This chain links TRBV12-3 or TRBV12-4 with TRBJ1-2, with D uncertain. V lost 1 base and J 3 bases, leaving 6 bases between the germline ends. The CDR3 is made up of 13 amino acids. The CDR3, as DNA: TGTGCCAGCAGTTTAGTGATCTACTATGGCTACACCTTC. It codes for CASSLVIYYGYTF.

This chain connects TRBV5-5 to TRBJ2-7; TRBD1 matches at 10 bases. The V segment lost 4 bases and the J segment 5 bases; nucleotides outside the gene matches: 3. The CDR3 sequence is 13 residues long. Germline V gene sequence: CDR1 SGHKS, CDR2 YYEKEE (reference sequence). The CDR3 DNA sequence: TGTGCCAGCAGCGGACAGGGGGACGACGAGCAGTACTTC. Translation: CASSGQGDDEQYF.

The V call is TRBV10-3, the J call TRBJ2-7, with TRBD2 matching over 7 bases. Germline values: CDR1 ENHRY, CDR2 SYGVKD. This CDR3 region has 13 residues. The V and J ends lost 8 bases and 4 bases, in that order; junction bases with no gene match: 8. CDR3 amino acids: CAIRGGSSYEQYF. The DNA for the CDR3 is TGTGCCATCCGTGGCGGGAGCAGTTACGAGCAGTACTTC.

The sample holds a few counts of this clonotype. This chain links TRBV6-6 with TRBJ2-3; D may correspond to TRBD1 or TRBD2 (5 bases each). The V gene lost 2 bases and the J gene lost 2 bases, with 14 bases spanning the gap. The V gene's germline CDR1 is MNHNY and CDR2 SVGAGI (reference sequence). This CDR3 region has 16 residues. The CDR3 loop is CASSYTGPKLTDTQYF. The CDR3 coding sequence is TGTGCCAGCAGTTACACGGGGCCGAAACTCACAGATACGCAGTATTTT.

The rearrangement joins TRBV28 to TRBJ2-2; 8 nucleotides match TRBD1. Germline assignment: CDR1 MDHEN and CDR2 SYDVKM. V shed 7 bases, J shed 7 bases, and the junction held 8 bases outside the gene matches. The CDR3 is 14 amino acids. The CDR3 DNA reads as TGTGCCAGCACCCCACAGGGGGACAGCGGGGAGCTGTTTTTT. Translated: CASTPQGDSGELFF.

This clonotype was observed a handful of times. This sequence joins TRBV9 and TRBJ2-5; TRBD2 agrees at 12 bases. In germline, CDR1 is SGDLS, CDR2 YYNGEE. The CDR3 loop spans 15 amino acids. J gave up 7 bases and V 4 bases, and 8 bases lay outside the gene matches. The CDR3 DNA sequence: TGTGCCAGCAGCTCTAGCGGGAGGGCCGAAGGGACCCAGTACTTC. It yields the protein CASSSSGRAEGTQYF.

This clonotype was seen more than once but under ten times. The rearrangement links TRBV27 to TRBJ2-1, with 13 positions matching TRBD2. CDR1 and CDR2 (germline): MNHEY, SMNVEV (reference sequence). After removal of 3 bases from V and 11 bases from J, the junction contained 7 bases not matched to a gene. The CDR3 has 15 residues. CDR3 sequence: CASSFMRTSGSKQFF. In nucleotides, the CDR3 is TGTGCCAGCAGTTTTATGAGGACTAGCGGGAGTAAGCAGTTCTTC.

This chain uses TRBV5-1 with TRBJ2-5; TRBD1 aligns across 11 bases. This CDR3 comprises 16 residues. The V gene end was trimmed by 3 bases and the J gene end by 5 bases; junction bases not matched to a gene: 9. Germline CDR1 reads SGHRS; CDR2 reads YFSETQ. CDR3 residues: CASSSGQGAVGETQYF. CDR3 in DNA: TGCGCCAGCAGCTCCGGACAGGGGGCTGTGGGGGAGACCCAGTACTTC. Variable domain in full (rest from reference TRBV5-1 and TRBJ2-5): KAGVTQTPRYLIKTRGQQVTLSCSPISGHRSVSWYQQTPGQGLQFLFEYFSETQRNKGNFPGRFSGRQFSNSRSEMNVSTLELGDSALYLCASSSGQGAVGETQYFGPGTRLLVL.

V and J are TRBV24-1 and TRBJ2-3, with 10 bases matching TRBD1. The V gene's germline CDR1 is KGHDR and CDR2 SFDVKD. J gave up 7 bases and V 3 bases, and 6 bases lay outside the gene matches. This CDR3 has 15 amino acids. CDR3 residues: CATSDRQGARHTQYF. The CDR3 DNA sequence: TGTGCCACCAGTGATAGACAGGGGGCGAGACATACGCAGTATTTT.

This clonotype was counted between two and nine times. The gene calls are TRBV14 and TRBJ2-2, with D unclear. Germline loops: CDR1 SGHDN, CDR2 FVKESK. The CDR3 has 14 amino acids. V lost 1 base to trimming and J lost 5 bases, with 8 bases between them. The CDR3 spells CASSQVMGTGELFF. In nucleotides, the CDR3 is TGTGCCAGCAGCCAAGTTATGGGGACCGGGGAGCTGTTTTTT.

The chain joins TRBV4-2 to TRBJ1-2, with 9 bases matching TRBD1. Trimming removed 4 bases from V and 8 bases from J; junction bases left unmatched: 11. The CDR3 is 15 residues long. The germline V gene encodes CDR1 LGHNA and CDR2 YNFKEQ. The CDR3 loop reads CASSRTSGTGHGYTF. The CDR3 region has the DNA TGTGCCAGCAGCCGCACCTCCGGGACAGGGCACGGCTACACCTTC.

V usage is TRBV5-1 and J usage is TRBJ2-4, with D possibly being TRBD1 (5 bases). CDR1 is SGHRS and CDR2 is YFSETQ in the germline V gene. V was cut by 4 bases and J by 4 bases, with 15 bases left in between. The CDR3 has 15 amino acids. This CDR3 reads CASSPLGQQKNIQYF. The CDR3 DNA sequence: TGCGCCAGCAGCCCCTTGGGGCAGCAGAAAAACATTCAGTACTTC.

In this sample, this clonotype turned up a few times. The CDR3 here is CASRLAGYGYTF. CDR3 DNA: TGCGCCAGCAGACTCGCGGGGTATGGCTACACCTTC. V is TRBV5-1 and J is TRBJ1-2; D is undetermined. With 5 bases removed from V and 5 bases from J, the gap between germline ends came to 10 bases. Germline lookup yields CDR1 SGHRS and CDR2 YFSETQ. CDR3 length: 12 amino acids.